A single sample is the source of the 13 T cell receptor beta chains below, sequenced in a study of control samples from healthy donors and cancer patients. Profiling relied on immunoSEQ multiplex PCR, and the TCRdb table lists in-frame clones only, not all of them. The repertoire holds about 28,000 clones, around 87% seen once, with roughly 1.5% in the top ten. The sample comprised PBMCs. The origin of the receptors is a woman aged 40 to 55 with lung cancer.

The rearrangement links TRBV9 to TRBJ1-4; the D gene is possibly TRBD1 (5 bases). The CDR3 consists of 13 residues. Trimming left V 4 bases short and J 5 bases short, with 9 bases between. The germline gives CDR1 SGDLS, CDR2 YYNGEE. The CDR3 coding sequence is TGTGCCAGCAGCCCGAGACAGAATGAAAAACTGTTTTTT. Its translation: CASSPRQNEKLFF.

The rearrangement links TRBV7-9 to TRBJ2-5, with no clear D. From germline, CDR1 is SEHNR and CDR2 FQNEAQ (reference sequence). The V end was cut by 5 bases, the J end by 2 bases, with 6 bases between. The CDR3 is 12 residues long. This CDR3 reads CASSLNQETQYF. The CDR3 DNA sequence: TGTGCCAGCAGCCTAAATCAAGAGACCCAGTACTTC.

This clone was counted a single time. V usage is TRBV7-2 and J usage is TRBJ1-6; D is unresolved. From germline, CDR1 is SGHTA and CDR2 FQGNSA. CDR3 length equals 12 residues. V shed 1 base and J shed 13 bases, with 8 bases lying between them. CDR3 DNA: TGTGCCAGCAGCTTAGTACGGAATCCCCTCCACTTT. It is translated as CASSLVRNPLHF. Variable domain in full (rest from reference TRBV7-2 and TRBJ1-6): GAGVSQSPSNKVTEKGKDVELRCDPISGHTALYWYRQSLGQGLEFLIYFQGNSAPDKSGLPSDRFSAERTGGSVSTLTIQRTQQEDSAVYLCASSLVRNPLHFGNGTRLTVT.

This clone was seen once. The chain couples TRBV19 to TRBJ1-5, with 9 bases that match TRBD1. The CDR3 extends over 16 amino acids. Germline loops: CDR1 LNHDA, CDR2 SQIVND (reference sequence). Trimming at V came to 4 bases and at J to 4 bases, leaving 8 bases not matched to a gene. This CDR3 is CASSTTGGEGNQPQHF. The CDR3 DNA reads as TGTGCCAGTAGTACGACAGGGGGAGAAGGGAATCAGCCCCAGCATTTT.

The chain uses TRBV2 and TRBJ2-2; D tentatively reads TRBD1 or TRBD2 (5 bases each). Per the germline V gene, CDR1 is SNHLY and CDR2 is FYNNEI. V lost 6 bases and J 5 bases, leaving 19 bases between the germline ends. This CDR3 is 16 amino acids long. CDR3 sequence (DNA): TGTGCCAGCAGGGTTCGACAGACCTCGGGGACCGGGGAGCTGTTTTTT. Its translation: CASRVRQTSGTGELFF.

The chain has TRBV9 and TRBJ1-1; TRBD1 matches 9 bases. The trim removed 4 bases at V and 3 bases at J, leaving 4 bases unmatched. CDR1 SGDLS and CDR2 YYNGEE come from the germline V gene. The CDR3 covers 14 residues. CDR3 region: CASSPTGGDTEAFF. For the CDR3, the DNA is TGTGCCAGCAGCCCGACAGGGGGGGACACTGAAGCTTTCTTT.

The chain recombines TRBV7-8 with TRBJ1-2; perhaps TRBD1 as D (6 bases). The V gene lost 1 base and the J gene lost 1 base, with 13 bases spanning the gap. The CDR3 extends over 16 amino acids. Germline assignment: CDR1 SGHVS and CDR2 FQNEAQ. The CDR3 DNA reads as TGTGCCAGCAGCTTAGTGGGAGGGGGTCGTAACTATGGCTACACCTTC. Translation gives CASSLVGGGRNYGYTF. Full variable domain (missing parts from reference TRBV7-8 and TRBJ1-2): GAGVSQSPRYKVAKRGQDVALRCDPISGHVSLFWYQQALGQGPEFLTYFQNEAQLDKSGLPSDRFFAERPEGSVSTLKIQRTQQEDSAVYLCASSLVGGGRNYGYTFGSGTRLTVV.

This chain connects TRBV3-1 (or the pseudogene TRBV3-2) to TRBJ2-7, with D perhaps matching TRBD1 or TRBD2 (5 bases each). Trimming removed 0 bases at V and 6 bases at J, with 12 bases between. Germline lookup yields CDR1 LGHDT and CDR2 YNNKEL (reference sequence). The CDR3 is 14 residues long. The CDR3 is CASSQDPGTAEQYF. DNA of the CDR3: TGTGCCAGCAGCCAAGACCCAGGGACGGCCGAGCAGTACTTC.

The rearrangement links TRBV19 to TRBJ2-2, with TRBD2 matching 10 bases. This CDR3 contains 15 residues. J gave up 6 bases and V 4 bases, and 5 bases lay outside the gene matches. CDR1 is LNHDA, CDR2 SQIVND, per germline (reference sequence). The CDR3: CASSTASGGAGELFF. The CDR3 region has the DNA TGTGCCAGTAGTACGGCTAGCGGGGGAGCCGGGGAGCTGTTTTTT.

CDR3 bases: TGTGCCAGCAGCGGCCACAGGGGGCAGATCACTGAAGCTTTCTTT. Amino acid sequence: CASSGHRGQITEAFF. This chain joins TRBV7-2 and TRBJ1-1; TRBD1 aligns across 9 bases. CDR3 size: 15 residues. Germline trimming cut 5 bases from V and 4 bases from J; bases unmatched to any gene: 8. Germline loops: CDR1 SGHTA, CDR2 FQGNSA. The full variable domain, with the rest looked up from reference TRBV7-2 and TRBJ1-1, is GAGVSQSPSNKVTEKGKDVELRCDPISGHTALYWYRQSLGQGLEFLIYFQGNSAPDKSGLPSDRFSAERTGGSVSTLTIQRTQQEDSAVYLCASSGHRGQITEAFFGQGTRLTVV.

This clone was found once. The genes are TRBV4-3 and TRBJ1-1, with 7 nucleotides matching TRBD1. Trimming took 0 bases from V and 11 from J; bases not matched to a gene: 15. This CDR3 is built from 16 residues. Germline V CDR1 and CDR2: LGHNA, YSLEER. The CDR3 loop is CASSQDRGTVARDAFF. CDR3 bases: TGCGCCAGCAGCCAAGATCGTGGGACAGTGGCTAGAGATGCTTTCTTT.

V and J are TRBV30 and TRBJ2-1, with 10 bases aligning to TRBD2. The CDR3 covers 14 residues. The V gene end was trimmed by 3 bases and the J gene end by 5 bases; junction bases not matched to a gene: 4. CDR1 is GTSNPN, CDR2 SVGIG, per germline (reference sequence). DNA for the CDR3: TGTGCCTGGAGCAGCGGGGGGGCAAACAATGAGCAGTTCTTC. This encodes CAWSSGGANNEQFF.

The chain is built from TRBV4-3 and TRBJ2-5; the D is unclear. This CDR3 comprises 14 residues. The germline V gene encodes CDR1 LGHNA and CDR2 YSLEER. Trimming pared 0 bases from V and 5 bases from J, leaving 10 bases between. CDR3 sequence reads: CASSQDRVSETQYF. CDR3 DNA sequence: TGCGCCAGCAGCCAAGATAGGGTCAGCGAGACCCAGTACTTC.